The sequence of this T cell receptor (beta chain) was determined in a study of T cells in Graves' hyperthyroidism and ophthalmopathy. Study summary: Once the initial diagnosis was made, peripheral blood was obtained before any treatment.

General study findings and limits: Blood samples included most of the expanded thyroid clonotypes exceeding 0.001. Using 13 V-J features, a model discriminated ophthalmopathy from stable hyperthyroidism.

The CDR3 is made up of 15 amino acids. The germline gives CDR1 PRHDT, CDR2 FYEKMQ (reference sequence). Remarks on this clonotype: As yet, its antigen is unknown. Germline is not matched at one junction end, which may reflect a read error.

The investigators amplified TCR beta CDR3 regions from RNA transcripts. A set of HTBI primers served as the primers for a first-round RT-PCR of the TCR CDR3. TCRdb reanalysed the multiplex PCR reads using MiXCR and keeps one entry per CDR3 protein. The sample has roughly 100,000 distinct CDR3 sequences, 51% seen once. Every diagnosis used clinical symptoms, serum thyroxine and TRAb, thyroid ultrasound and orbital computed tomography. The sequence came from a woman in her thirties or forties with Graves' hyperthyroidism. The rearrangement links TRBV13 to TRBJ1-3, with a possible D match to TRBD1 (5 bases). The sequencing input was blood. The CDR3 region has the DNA TGTGCCCGCCGGGGACCACGCCCCTCTGGAAACACCAGATATTTT. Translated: CARRGPRPSGNTRYF.